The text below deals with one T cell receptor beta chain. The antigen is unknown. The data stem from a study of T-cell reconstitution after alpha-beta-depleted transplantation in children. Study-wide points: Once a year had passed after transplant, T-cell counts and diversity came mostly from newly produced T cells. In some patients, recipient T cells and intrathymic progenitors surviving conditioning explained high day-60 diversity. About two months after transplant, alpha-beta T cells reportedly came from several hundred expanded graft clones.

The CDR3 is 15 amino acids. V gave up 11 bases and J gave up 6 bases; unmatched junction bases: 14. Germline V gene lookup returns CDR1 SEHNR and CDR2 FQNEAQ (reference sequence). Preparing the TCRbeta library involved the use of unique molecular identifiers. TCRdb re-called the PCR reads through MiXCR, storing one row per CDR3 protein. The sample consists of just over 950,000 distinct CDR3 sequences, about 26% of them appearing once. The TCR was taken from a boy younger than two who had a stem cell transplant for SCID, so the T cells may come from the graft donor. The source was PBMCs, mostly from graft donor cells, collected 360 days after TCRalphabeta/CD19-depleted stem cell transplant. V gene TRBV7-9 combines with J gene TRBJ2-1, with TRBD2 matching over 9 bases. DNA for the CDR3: TGTGCCCTTACTAGGGCTAGCGGGGTGTTCAATGAGCAGTTCTTC. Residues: CALTRASGVFNEQFF. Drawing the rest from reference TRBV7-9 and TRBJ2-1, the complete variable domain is DTGVSQNPRHKITKRGQNVTFRCDPISEHNRLYWYRQTLGQGPEFLTYFQNEAQLEKSRLLSDRFSAERPKGSFSTLEIQRTEQGDSAMYLCALTRASGVFNEQFFGPGTRLTVL.